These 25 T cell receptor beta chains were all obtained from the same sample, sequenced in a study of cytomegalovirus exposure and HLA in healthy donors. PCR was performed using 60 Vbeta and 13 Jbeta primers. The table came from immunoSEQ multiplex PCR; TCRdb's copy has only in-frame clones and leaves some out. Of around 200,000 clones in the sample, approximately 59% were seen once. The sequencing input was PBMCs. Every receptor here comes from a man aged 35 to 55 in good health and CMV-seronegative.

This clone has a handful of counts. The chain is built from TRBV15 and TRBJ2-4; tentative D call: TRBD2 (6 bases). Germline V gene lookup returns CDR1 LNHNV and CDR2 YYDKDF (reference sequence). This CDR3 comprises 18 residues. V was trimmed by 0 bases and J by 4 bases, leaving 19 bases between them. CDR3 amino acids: CATSRDRSGDLLKNIQYF. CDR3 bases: TGTGCCACCAGCAGAGATCGTTCCGGGGACTTGCTAAAAAACATTCAGTACTTC.

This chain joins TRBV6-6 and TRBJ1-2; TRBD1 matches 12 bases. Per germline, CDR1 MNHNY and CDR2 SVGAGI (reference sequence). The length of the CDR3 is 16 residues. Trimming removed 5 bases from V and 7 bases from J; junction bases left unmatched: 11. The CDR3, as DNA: TGTGCCAGCAGTCCCCCGGGACAGGGGGCGGGAAGTGGCTACACCTTC. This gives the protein CASSPPGQGAGSGYTF.

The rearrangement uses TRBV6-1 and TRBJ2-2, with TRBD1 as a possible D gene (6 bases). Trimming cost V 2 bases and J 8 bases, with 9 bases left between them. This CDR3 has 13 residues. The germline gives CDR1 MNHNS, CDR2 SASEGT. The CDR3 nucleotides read TGTGCCAGCAGTGAAAACAGGGAAGGGGAGCTGTTTTTT. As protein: CASSENREGELFF.

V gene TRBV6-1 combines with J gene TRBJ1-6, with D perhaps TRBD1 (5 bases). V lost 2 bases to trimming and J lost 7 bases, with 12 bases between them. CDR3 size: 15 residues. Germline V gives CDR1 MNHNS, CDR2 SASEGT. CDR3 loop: CASSELEGRNSPLHF. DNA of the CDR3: TGTGCCAGCAGTGAATTGGAGGGGCGGAATTCACCCCTCCACTTT.

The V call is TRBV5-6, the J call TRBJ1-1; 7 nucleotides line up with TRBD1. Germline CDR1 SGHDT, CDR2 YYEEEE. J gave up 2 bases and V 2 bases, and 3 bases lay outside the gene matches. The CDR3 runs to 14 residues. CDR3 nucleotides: TGTGCCAGCAGCTTCGGGACAGCTAACACTGAAGCTTTCTTT. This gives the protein CASSFGTANTEAFF.

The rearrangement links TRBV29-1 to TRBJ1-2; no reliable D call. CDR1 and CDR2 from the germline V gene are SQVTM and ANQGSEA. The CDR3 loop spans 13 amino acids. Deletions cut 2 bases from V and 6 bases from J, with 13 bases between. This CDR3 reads CSVERVRVNGYTF. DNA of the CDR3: TGCAGCGTTGAACGGGTTAGAGTTAATGGCTACACCTTC.

The CDR3 spells CASSLSPADNEQFF. As DNA, the CDR3 is TGTGCCAGCAGCTTGTCGCCAGCGGACAATGAGCAGTTCTTC. The chain is built from TRBV5-4 and TRBJ2-1, with D perhaps matching TRBD2 (5 bases). Germline V gene sequence: CDR1 SGHNT, CDR2 YYREEE (reference sequence). The germline V and J ends were trimmed by 1 base and 5 bases, with 10 bases remaining between them. This CDR3 comprises 14 residues.

In DNA form, the CDR3 reads TGTGCCAGCAGCCCCAGTCCGGACAGGGCGGCCGGGGAGCTGTTTTTT. Translated: CASSPSPDRAAGELFF. This chain joins TRBV7-9 and TRBJ2-2, with 8 bases fitting TRBD1. The CDR3 spans 16 residues. CDR1 and CDR2 from the germline V gene are SEHNR and FQNEAQ (reference sequence). V gave up 5 bases and J gave up 6 bases; unmatched junction bases: 11.

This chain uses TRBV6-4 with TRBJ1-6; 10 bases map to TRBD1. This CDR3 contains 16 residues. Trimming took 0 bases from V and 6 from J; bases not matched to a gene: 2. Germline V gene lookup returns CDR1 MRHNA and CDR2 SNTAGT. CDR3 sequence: CASSDSTGGSNSPLHF. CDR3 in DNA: TGTGCCAGCAGTGACTCGACAGGGGGCTCTAATTCACCCCTCCACTTT.

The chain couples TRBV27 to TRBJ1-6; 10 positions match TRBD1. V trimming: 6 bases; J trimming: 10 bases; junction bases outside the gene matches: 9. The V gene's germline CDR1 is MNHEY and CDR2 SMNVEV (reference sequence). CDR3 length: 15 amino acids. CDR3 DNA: TGTGCCAGCAGCCCCTTGCGGGACAGGGGCTCACCCCTCCACTTT. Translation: CASSPLRDRGSPLHF.

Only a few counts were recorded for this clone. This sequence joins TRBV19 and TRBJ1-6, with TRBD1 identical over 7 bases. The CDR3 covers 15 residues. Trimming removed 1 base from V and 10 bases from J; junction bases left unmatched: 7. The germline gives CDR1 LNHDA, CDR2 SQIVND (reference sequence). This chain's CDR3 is CASSIAVTGKSPLHF. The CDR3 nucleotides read TGTGCCAGTAGTATAGCGGTGACAGGGAAATCACCCCTCCACTTT.

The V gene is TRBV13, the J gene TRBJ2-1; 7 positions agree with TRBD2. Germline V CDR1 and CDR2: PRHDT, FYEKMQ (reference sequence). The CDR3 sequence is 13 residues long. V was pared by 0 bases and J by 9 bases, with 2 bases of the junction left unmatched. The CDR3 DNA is TGTGCCAGCAGCTTAGGCTGGGGGGGTGAGCAGTTCTTC. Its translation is CASSLGWGGEQFF.

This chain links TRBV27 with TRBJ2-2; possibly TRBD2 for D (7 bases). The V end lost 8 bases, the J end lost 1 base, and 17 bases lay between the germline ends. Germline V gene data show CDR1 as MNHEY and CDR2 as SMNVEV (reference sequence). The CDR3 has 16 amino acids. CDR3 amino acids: CASRTRGGQNTGELFF. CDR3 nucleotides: TGTGCCAGCCGGACTAGAGGGGGACAGAACACCGGGGAGCTGTTTTTT.

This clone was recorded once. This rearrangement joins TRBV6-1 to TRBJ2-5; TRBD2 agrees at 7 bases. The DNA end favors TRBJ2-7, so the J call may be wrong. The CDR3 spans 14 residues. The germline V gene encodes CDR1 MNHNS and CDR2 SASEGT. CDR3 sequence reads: CASSGGTTGYEQYF. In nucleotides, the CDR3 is TGTGCCAGCAGTGGGGGGACTACCGGCTACGAGCAGTACTTC.

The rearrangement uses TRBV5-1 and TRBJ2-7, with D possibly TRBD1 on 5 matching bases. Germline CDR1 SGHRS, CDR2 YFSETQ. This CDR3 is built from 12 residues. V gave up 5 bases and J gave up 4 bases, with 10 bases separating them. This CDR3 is CASRMDTYEQYF. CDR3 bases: TGCGCCAGCAGGATGGACACATACGAGCAGTACTTC.

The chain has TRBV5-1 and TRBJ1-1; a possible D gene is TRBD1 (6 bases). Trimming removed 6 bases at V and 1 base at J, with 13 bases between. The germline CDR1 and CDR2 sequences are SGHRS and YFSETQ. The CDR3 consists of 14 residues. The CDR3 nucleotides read TGCGCCAGCAAGGGCGTCAGGGGGAACACTGAAGCTTTCTTT. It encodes CASKGVRGNTEAFF.

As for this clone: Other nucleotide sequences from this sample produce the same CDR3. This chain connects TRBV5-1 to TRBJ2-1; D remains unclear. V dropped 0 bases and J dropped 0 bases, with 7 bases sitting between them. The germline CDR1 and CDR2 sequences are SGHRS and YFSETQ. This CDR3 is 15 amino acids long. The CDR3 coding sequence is TGCGCCAGCAGCTTGGGCGGTAGCTCCTACAATGAGCAGTTCTTC. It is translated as CASSLGGSSYNEQFF.

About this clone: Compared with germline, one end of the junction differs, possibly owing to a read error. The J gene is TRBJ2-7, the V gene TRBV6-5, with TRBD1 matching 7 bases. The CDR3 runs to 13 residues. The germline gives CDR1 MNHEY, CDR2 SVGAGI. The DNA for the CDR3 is TGTGCCAGCAGCACTTACCCGGACAGGTCGCTCCGCTTC. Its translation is CASSTYPDRSLRF.

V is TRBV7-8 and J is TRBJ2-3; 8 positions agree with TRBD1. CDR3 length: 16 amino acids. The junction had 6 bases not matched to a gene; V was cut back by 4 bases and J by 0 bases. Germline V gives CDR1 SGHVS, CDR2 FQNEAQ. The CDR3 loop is CASSSDRGRSTDTQYF. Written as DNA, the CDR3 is TGTGCCAGCAGCTCCGACAGGGGCCGCAGCACAGATACGCAGTATTTT.

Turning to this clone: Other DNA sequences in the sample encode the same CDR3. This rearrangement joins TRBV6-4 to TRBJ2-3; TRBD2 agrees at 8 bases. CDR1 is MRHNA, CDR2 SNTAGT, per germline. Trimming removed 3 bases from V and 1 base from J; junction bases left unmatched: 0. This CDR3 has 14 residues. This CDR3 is CASSEAGGTDTQYF. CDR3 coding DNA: TGTGCCAGCAGTGAAGCGGGGGGCACAGATACGCAGTATTTT.

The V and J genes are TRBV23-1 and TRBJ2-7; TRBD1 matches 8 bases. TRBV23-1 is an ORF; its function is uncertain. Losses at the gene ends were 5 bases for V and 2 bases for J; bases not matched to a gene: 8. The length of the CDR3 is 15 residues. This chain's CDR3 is CASSWGQARTYEQYF. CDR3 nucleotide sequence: TGCGCCAGCAGTTGGGGACAGGCTCGAACCTACGAGCAGTACTTC.

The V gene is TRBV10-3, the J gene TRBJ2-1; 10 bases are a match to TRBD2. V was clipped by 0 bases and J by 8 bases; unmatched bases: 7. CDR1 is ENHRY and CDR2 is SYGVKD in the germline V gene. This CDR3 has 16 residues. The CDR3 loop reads CAISESLAGGAYEQFF. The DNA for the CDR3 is TGTGCCATCAGTGAGTCATTAGCGGGGGGAGCCTATGAGCAGTTCTTC.

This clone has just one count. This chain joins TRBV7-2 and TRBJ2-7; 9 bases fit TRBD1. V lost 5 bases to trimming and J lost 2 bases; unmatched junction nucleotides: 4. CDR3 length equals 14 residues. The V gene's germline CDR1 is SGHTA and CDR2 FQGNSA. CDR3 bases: TGTGCCAGCAGCCGTAACAGGGGGCCCTACGAGCAGTACTTC. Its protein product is CASSRNRGPYEQYF.

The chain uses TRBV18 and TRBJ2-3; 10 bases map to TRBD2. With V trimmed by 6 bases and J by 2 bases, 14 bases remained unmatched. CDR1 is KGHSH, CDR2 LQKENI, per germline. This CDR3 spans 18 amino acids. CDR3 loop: CASSREGSGGYLTDTQYF. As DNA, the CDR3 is TGTGCCAGCTCCCGCGAAGGTAGCGGGGGGTATCTCACAGATACGCAGTATTTT.

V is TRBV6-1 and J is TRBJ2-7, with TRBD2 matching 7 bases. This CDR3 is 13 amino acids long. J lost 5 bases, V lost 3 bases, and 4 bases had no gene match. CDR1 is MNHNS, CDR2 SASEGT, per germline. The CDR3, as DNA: TGTGCCAGCAGTGAGGGGGGGGTGAACGAGCAGTACTTC. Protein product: CASSEGGVNEQYF.